This paragraph covers one T cell receptor beta chain sequence. This specimen belongs to a study of Ad26.COV2.S vaccination and SARS-CoV-2 variants. As to treatment: roughly 19 received Ad26.COV2.S at low or high dose, single or two shots; roughly five received placebo; per-sample allocation not given. Following the first vaccine or placebo injection, samples were taken on day 63. Produced via immunoSEQ multiplex PCR; TCRdb's table is partial and in-frame only. The data hold more than 400,000 clones, with 90% observed a single time. J was trimmed by 6 bases and V by 2 bases; bases with no gene match: 7. Germline values: CDR1 SGHVS, CDR2 FQNEAQ. This CDR3 is built from 15 residues.

The TCR sequence derives from a person aged 18-65 years who received the Ad26.COV2.S COVID-19 vaccine or a placebo. The specimen was peripheral blood, collected in a trial of Ad26.COV2.S vaccine versus placebo. V is TRBV7-8 and J is TRBJ2-3; 8 nucleotides line up with TRBD2. CDR3 sequence: CASSLPWTSPDTQYF. The CDR3 DNA sequence: TGTGCCAGCAGCTTACCCTGGACTAGCCCGGATACGCAGTATTTT.